This T cell receptor (beta chain) is from a study of CD8+CD57+ T cells in acquired aplastic anemia. Study information: Sorted CD4+ and CD8+ cells gave an average of roughly 3.3 ug of DNA.

This clonotype was recorded only once. The antigen is unknown. Trimming at V came to 6 bases and at J to 9 bases, leaving 14 bases not matched to a gene. Germline CDR1 and CDR2: SNHLY and FYNNEI. This CDR3 contains 15 residues. Regarding the study as a whole: Some 31 CD8+ CDR3 sequences were shared between patients and controls.

Both TCR beta VDJ combination and CDR3 sequence profiling were carried out. Genomic DNA was the template for this profiling. TCRdb analysed the reads with MiXCR anew, one entry per CDR3 protein. The data show 200,000 to 250,000 distinct CDR3 sequences, around 32% seen once. The chain is built from TRBV2 and TRBJ2-1; 7 bases line up with TRBD2. Material for sequencing was sorted CD4+, CD8+, or CD8+CD57+ T cells (not recorded which) from PBMCs. This TCR was sampled from a human donor in good health, serving as a control. The CDR3 region is CASSAGTGAGFEQFF. The CDR3 bases are TGTGCCAGCAGCGCAGGGACGGGAGCGGGGTTTGAGCAGTTCTTC.